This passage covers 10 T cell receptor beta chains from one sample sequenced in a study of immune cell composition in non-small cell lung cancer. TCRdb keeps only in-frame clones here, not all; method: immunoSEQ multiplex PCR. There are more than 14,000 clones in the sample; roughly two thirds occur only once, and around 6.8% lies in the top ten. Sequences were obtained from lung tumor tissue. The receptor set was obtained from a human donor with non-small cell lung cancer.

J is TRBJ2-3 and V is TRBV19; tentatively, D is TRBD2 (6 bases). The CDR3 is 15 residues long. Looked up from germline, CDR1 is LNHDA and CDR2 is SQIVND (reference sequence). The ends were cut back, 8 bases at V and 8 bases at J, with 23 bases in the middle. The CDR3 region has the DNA TGTGCCAGTGGCGGGGAAGGAGGACGAGACGTTACGCAGTATTTT. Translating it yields CASGGEGGRDVTQYF.

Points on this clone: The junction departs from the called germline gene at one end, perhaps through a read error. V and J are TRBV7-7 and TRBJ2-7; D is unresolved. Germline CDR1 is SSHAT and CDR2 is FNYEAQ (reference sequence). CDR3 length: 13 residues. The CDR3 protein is CASSPARVHEQYF. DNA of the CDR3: TGTGCTAGCAGCCCCGCCCGGGTCCACGAGCAGTACTTC.

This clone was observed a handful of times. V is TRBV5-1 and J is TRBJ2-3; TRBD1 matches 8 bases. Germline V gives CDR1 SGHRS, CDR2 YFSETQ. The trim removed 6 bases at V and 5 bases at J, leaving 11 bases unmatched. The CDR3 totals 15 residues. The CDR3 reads CASTRGQQMVDTQYF. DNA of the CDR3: TGCGCCAGCACCAGGGGGCAACAGATGGTAGATACGCAGTATTTT.

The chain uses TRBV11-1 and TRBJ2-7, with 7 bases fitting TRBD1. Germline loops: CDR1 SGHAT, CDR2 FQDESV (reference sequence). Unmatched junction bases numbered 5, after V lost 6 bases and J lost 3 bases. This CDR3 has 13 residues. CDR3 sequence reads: CASRRDSLYEQYF. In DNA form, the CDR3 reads TGTGCCAGCAGACGGGACAGCCTCTACGAGCAGTACTTC.

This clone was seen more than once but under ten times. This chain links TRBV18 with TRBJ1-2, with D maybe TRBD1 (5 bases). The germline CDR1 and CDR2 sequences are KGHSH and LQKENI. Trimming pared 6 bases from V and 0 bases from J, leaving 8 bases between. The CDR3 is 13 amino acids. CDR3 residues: CASSTDPNYGYTF. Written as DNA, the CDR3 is TGTGCCAGCTCGACAGATCCTAACTATGGCTACACCTTC.

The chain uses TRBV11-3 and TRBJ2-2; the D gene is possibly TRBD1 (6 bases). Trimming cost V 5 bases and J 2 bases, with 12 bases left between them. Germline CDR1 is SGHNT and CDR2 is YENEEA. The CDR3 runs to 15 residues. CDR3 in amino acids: CASSPGAINTGELFF. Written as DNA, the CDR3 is TGTGCCAGCAGCCCAGGGGCTATCAACACCGGGGAGCTGTTTTTT.

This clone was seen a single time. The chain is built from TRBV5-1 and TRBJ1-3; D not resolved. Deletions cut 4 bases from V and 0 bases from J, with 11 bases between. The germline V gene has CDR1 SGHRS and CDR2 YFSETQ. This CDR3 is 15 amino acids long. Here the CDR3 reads CASSGGRGSGNTIYF. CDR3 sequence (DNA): TGCGCCAGCAGCGGAGGACGGGGCTCTGGAAACACCATATATTTT.

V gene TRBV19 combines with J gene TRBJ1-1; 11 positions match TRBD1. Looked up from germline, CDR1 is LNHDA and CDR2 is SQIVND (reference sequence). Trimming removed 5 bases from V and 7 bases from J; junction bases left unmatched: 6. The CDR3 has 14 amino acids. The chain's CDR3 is CASSAGTGGSEAFF. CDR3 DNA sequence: TGTGCCAGTAGTGCCGGGACAGGGGGAAGTGAAGCTTTCTTT.

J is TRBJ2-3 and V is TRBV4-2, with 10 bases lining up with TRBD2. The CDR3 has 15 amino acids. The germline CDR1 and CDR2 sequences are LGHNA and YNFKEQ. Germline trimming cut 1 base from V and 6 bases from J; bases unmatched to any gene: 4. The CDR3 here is CASSQGTSGWDTQYF. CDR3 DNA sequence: TGTGCCAGCAGCCAAGGGACTAGCGGCTGGGATACGCAGTATTTT.

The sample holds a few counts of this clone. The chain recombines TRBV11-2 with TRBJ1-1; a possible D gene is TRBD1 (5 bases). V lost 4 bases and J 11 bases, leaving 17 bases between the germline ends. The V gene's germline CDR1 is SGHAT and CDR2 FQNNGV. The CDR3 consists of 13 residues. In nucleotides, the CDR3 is TGTGCCAGCAGCTCCCCATGGGGGGATCTGGCTTTCTTT. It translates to CASSSPWGDLAFF.